Each of the 31 T cell receptor beta chains below was sequenced from the same sample in a study of shared clonotypes between healthy human individuals. Only in-frame clones appear in the TCRdb table, and some are missing; sequencing was by immunoSEQ multiplex PCR. This sample carries more than 1 million clones, approximately 80% of them seen once, and the ten largest clones take approximately 0.5%. Sequencing was performed on memory CD4+ T cells from PBMCs. Sample subset: CD45RA-negative fraction. The receptors were gathered from a man in his late teens or twenties in good health. Some clones in this sample may be carry-over from other donors' samples.

V usage is TRBV5-5 and J usage is TRBJ2-2; no firm D call. CDR1 is SGHKS, CDR2 YYEKEE, per germline (reference sequence). V lost 2 bases to trimming and J lost 1 base, with 9 bases between them. The CDR3 is made up of 15 amino acids. CDR3 sequence: CASSFLGQNTGELFF. The DNA of the CDR3 is TGTGCCAGCAGCTTCCTAGGGCAGAACACCGGGGAGCTGTTTTTT.

The chain recombines TRBV2 with TRBJ1-1; no definite D call. The CDR3 length is 11 residues. CDR1 and CDR2 (germline): SNHLY, FYNNEI. V lost 2 bases and J 6 bases, leaving 4 bases between the germline ends. CDR3 loop: CASSENAEAFF. In DNA form, the CDR3 reads TGTGCCAGCAGTGAAAATGCTGAAGCTTTCTTT.

The chain links TRBV2 to TRBJ2-2; 13 bases line up with TRBD2. Germline V gives CDR1 SNHLY, CDR2 FYNNEI. J lost 8 bases, V lost 6 bases, and 3 bases had no gene match. This CDR3 is 14 amino acids long. CDR3 bases: TGTGCCAGCAGGGAACTAGCGGGAGGGGGGGAGCTGTTTTTT. Translated: CASRELAGGGELFF.

The V call is TRBV28, the J call TRBJ1-5; perhaps TRBD1 as D (5 bases). Germline CDR1 and CDR2: MDHEN and SYDVKM. Trimming took off 6 bases at V and 9 bases at J, with 21 bases between the two ends. The CDR3 has 15 amino acids. The CDR3 nucleotides read TGTGCCAGCAGGCGGGGACTGCGGGATAGGTGGCCCCAGCATTTT. This gives the protein CASRRGLRDRWPQHF.

The chain uses TRBV7-3 and TRBJ2-3, with 7 nucleotides matching TRBD2. The V segment lost 0 bases and the J segment 3 bases; nucleotides outside the gene matches: 9. Germline assignment: CDR1 SGHTA and CDR2 FQGTGA. This CDR3 comprises 17 residues. The CDR3, as DNA: TGTGCCAGCAGCTTAACGCAGAGGGAGGGCGAAACAGATACGCAGTATTTT. The encoded protein is CASSLTQREGETDTQYF.

The chain is built from TRBV10-3 and TRBJ1-1; D might be TRBD1 (6 bases). CDR1 and CDR2 from the germline V gene are ENHRY and SYGVKD. The CDR3 has 12 residues. Trimming removed 3 bases from V and 6 bases from J, with 8 bases in between. CDR3 residues: CAISESGAEAFF. The DNA for the CDR3 is TGTGCCATCAGTGAATCAGGGGCTGAAGCTTTCTTT.

This chain joins TRBV19 and TRBJ2-3; tentatively, D is TRBD1 or TRBD2 (6 bases each). The CDR3 runs to 14 residues. Between the trimmed V and J ends, which lost 6 bases and 3 bases, there was a span of 13 bases. CDR1 is LNHDA and CDR2 is SQIVND in the germline V gene (reference sequence). The CDR3 coding sequence is TGTGCCAGTAGGGAGCGGAGGGGGACAGATACGCAGTATTTT. This translates into CASRERRGTDTQYF.

The gene calls are TRBV28 and TRBJ2-7, with unresolved D. V was pared by 7 bases and J by 3 bases, with 7 bases between. Germline CDR1 is MDHEN and CDR2 is SYDVKM. This CDR3 comprises 11 residues. The DNA for the CDR3 is TGTGCCAGCAATAAAGGCTACGAGCAGTACTTC. Protein: CASNKGYEQYF.

This clone came up a few times. The chain couples TRBV21-1 to TRBJ2-4. TRBV21-1 is annotated as a pseudogene. CDR3 size: 12 residues. The CDR3, as DNA: TGTGCCAGCAGCAATCTAGGGTGCATTCAGTACTTC. Translating gives CASSNLGCIQYF.

The genes are TRBV30 and TRBJ2-1; a weak D match, TRBD1 (5 bases). CDR1 is GTSNPN and CDR2 is SVGIG in the germline V gene (reference sequence). Trimming took off 0 bases at V and 1 base at J, with 13 bases between the two ends. The CDR3 runs 16 residues. The CDR3 DNA reads as TGTGCCTGGAGTGTACGATCCAGGGTTTCCTACAATGAGCAGTTCTTC. This gives the protein CAWSVRSRVSYNEQFF.

CDR3 sequence reads: CAISEPGQGRQLPGGSYEQYF. CDR3 bases: TGTGCCATCAGTGAGCCGGGACAGGGGAGGCAGTTGCCGGGGGGCTCCTACGAGCAGTACTTC. V and J are TRBV10-3 and TRBJ2-7; TRBD1 agrees at 10 bases. V gave up 2 bases and J gave up 0 bases; unmatched junction bases: 19. CDR1 and CDR2 (germline): ENHRY, SYGVKD. The CDR3 contains 21 residues.

V and J are TRBV27 and TRBJ2-2; perhaps D is TRBD1 or TRBD2 (6 bases each). The germline CDR1 and CDR2 sequences are MNHEY and SMNVEV (reference sequence). Trimming removed 2 bases at V and 7 bases at J, with 8 bases between. The CDR3 spans 13 residues. The CDR3 nucleotides are TGTGCCAGCAGTTTAAGGGGGGTCGGGGAGCTGTTTTTT. This gives the protein CASSLRGVGELFF.

The J gene is TRBJ2-3, the V gene TRBV15; D is ambiguous. CDR3 size: 15 residues. Germline V gene lookup returns CDR1 LNHNV and CDR2 YYDKDF (reference sequence). V was trimmed by 0 bases and J by 4 bases, leaving 11 bases between them. CDR3 bases: TGTGCCACCAGCAGAGAAAACTATCGTCCAGATACGCAGTATTTT. The encoded protein is CATSRENYRPDTQYF.

This clone was detected once. The chain has TRBV28 and TRBJ1-2, with D possibly TRBD1 on 5 matching bases. The CDR3 spans 15 residues. Germline CDR1 and CDR2: MDHEN and SYDVKM. Deletions cut 1 base from V and 7 bases from J, with 16 bases between. CDR3 in amino acids: CASSLLGRVGSGYTF. CDR3 coding DNA: TGTGCCAGCAGTTTATTGGGCAGGGTAGGCAGTGGCTACACCTTC.

The chain employs TRBV18 and TRBJ2-5; the D is unclear. This CDR3 is built from 14 residues. The germline V gene encodes CDR1 KGHSH and CDR2 LQKENI. Trimming took off 3 bases at V and 3 bases at J, with 11 bases between the two ends. The CDR3 bases are TGTGCCAGCTCACCTTGGCGCGTGGAAGAGACCCAGTACTTC. Translating gives CASSPWRVEETQYF.

The chain recombines TRBV11-2 with TRBJ1-2; D may be TRBD1 (5 bases). Deletions cut 5 bases from V and 5 bases from J, with 12 bases between. There are 13 residues in the CDR3. The germline V gene has CDR1 SGHAT and CDR2 FQNNGV. CDR3 in DNA: TGTGCCAGCAGCCAGGGACGGCGTTATGGCTACACCTTC. Translated: CASSQGRRYGYTF.

This sequence joins TRBV14 and TRBJ1-4; TRBD1 aligns across 7 bases. The germline CDR1 and CDR2 sequences are SGHDN and FVKESK. CDR3 length equals 15 residues. After removal of 0 bases from V and 5 bases from J, the junction contained 3 bases not matched to a gene. CDR3 region: CASSQESGGNEKLFF. The CDR3 nucleotides read TGTGCCAGCAGCCAAGAGTCAGGGGGGAATGAAAAACTGTTTTTT.

V usage is TRBV29-1 and J usage is TRBJ2-3; tentative D call: TRBD2 (5 bases). Germline V gene lookup returns CDR1 SQVTM and CDR2 ANQGSEA. This CDR3 is built from 14 residues. Trimming stripped 4 bases from V and 9 bases from J, with 20 bases between. The CDR3 nucleotides read TGCAGCGTTGGTGGTCAAGTCGGACTGGGGACGCAGTATTTT. Its translation is CSVGGQVGLGTQYF.

This clone showed up just once. The rearrangement joins TRBV28 to TRBJ2-1; D not resolved. Germline CDR1 and CDR2: MDHEN and SYDVKM. With 7 bases removed from V and 3 bases from J, the gap between germline ends came to 13 bases. The CDR3 runs to 14 residues. The CDR3 DNA reads as TGTGCCAGCACCCGGGCGGATCTCTACAATGAGCAGTTCTTC. The encoded protein is CASTRADLYNEQFF.

V is TRBV19 and J is TRBJ1-2; tentatively, D is TRBD1 (6 bases). V gave up 6 bases and J gave up 8 bases, with 16 bases separating them. The CDR3 is 13 residues long. Germline values: CDR1 LNHDA, CDR2 SQIVND (reference sequence). The CDR3 coding sequence is TGTGCCAGTAGCTTGATGGGGGGCTCCGGCTACACCTTC. This codes for CASSLMGGSGYTF.

The chain joins TRBV10-1 to TRBJ2-7; D is possibly TRBD1 (6 bases). This CDR3 region has 12 residues. The V gene lost 3 bases and the J gene lost 7 bases, with 10 bases spanning the gap. The germline gives CDR1 WNHNN, CDR2 SYGVQD (reference sequence). Written as DNA, the CDR3 is TGCGCCAGCAGTGATATAAGGGGGGAGCAGTACTTC. Its protein product is CASSDIRGEQYF.

In its sample, this clone was seen many times. The chain joins TRBV4-3 to TRBJ2-5; D may be TRBD2 (5 bases). Germline CDR1 LGHNA, CDR2 YSLEER. The CDR3 is 14 residues long. V lost 3 bases and J lost 4, with 12 bases in between. As DNA, the CDR3 is TGCGCCAGCAGCCAGGGTTGGGCGGGAGAGACCCAGTACTTC. Amino acids: CASSQGWAGETQYF.

This chain uses TRBV30 with TRBJ1-5; D is possibly TRBD1 (5 bases). Looked up from germline, CDR1 is GTSNPN and CDR2 is SVGIG (reference sequence). CDR3 length: 16 residues. The germline V and J ends were trimmed by 1 base and 0 bases, with 13 bases remaining between them. This chain's CDR3 is CAWSARDGYSNQPQHF. The CDR3 nucleotides read TGTGCCTGGAGTGCCCGGGACGGATATAGCAATCAGCCCCAGCATTTT. Looking up the rest from reference TRBV30 and TRBJ1-5 gives the full variable domain: SQTIHQWPATLVQPVGSPLSLECTVEGTSNPNLYWYRQAAGRGLQLLFYSVGIGQISSEVPQNLSASRPQDRQFILSSKKLLLSDSGFYLCAWSARDGYSNQPQHFGDGTRLSIL.

This clone was seen only a few times. Other DNA sequences within the sample encode an identical CDR3. The chain links TRBV18 to TRBJ2-1, with a tentative D call TRBD1 (6 bases). Germline values: CDR1 KGHSH, CDR2 LQKENI. V was clipped by 6 bases and J by 4 bases, with 7 bases between them. This CDR3 is 12 amino acids long. CDR3 region: CASSDRYNEQFF. In DNA form, the CDR3 reads TGTGCCAGCTCCGACAGGTACAATGAGCAGTTCTTC. The full variable domain, its missing parts supplied by reference TRBV18 and TRBJ2-1, is NAGVMQNPRHLVRRRGQEARLRCSPMKGHSHVYWYRQLPEEGLKFMVYLQKENIIDESGMPKERFSAEFPKEGPSILRIQQVVRGDSAAYFCASSDRYNEQFFGPGTRLTVL.

The rearrangement links TRBV4-3 to TRBJ2-3, with 10 bases that match TRBD2. CDR1 and CDR2 from the germline V gene are LGHNA and YSLEER. Trimming at V came to 1 base and at J to 8 bases, leaving 9 bases not matched to a gene. The CDR3 is made up of 16 amino acids. The CDR3 DNA reads as TGCGCCAGCAGCCAAGGACTAGCGGGTTGGGGGGGTACGCAGTATTTT. It translates to CASSQGLAGWGGTQYF.

The CDR3 DNA reads TGTGCCAGCAGCGTAGTTAGCGCGCACTATGGCTACACCTTC. Its protein is CASSVVSAHYGYTF. V and J are TRBV9 and TRBJ1-2; no reliable D call. The germline gives CDR1 SGDLS, CDR2 YYNGEE. The V end lost 0 bases, the J end lost 3 bases, and 9 bases lay between the germline ends. The CDR3 extends over 14 amino acids.

The chain has TRBV4-3 and TRBJ2-3; D assignment may be TRBD1 or TRBD2 (6 bases each). CDR3 length: 16 residues. Trimming shortened V by 4 bases and J by 1 base, and 15 bases separated the two germline ends. Per the germline V gene, CDR1 is LGHNA and CDR2 is YSLEER. CDR3: CASSRFSGAGTDTQYF. The CDR3 DNA follows: TGCGCCAGCAGCCGCTTTTCGGGGGCTGGCACAGATACGCAGTATTTT.

A few counts support this clone. J is TRBJ1-3 and V is TRBV29-1; no definite D call. V dropped 5 bases and J dropped 0 bases, with 11 bases sitting between them. The CDR3 extends over 14 amino acids. From germline, CDR1 is SQVTM and CDR2 ANQGSEA. The CDR3: CSVLYPNSGNTIYF. In DNA form, the CDR3 reads TGCAGCGTTTTGTATCCCAACTCTGGAAACACCATATATTTT.

In its sample, this clone was seen a few times. V is TRBV18 and J is TRBJ2-5; 10 bases agree with TRBD1. J was trimmed by 1 base and V by 2 bases; bases with no gene match: 1. The CDR3 extends over 15 amino acids. Germline V gene lookup returns CDR1 KGHSH and CDR2 LQKENI. The CDR3 DNA sequence: TGTGCCAGCTCACCAGGACAGGGGGGCCAAGAGACCCAGTACTTC. Protein: CASSPGQGGQETQYF.

V is TRBV2 and J is TRBJ2-4, with D possibly called TRBD1 or TRBD2 (5 bases each). The CDR3 is 14 amino acids. Trimming cost V 6 bases and J 1 base, with 10 bases left between them. Germline CDR1 is SNHLY and CDR2 is FYNNEI. The CDR3 bases are TGTGCCAGCAGGGTAGGGGAGGCCAAAAACATTCAGTACTTC. Translating it yields CASRVGEAKNIQYF.

The table lists this clone with many counts. This chain connects TRBV5-4 to TRBJ1-5; D remains ambiguous. Germline V lookup: CDR1 SGHNT, CDR2 YYREEE (reference sequence). V dropped 0 bases and J dropped 7 bases, with 2 bases sitting between them. The CDR3 is 11 residues long. The CDR3 protein is CASSLVQPQHF. CDR3 sequence (DNA): TGTGCCAGCAGCTTGGTCCAGCCCCAGCATTTT.